This is a list of T cell receptor beta chains from one sample in a study of blood T cell repertoires in COVID-19. Produced via immunoSEQ multiplex PCR; TCRdb's table is partial and in-frame only. The sample holds under 200,000 clones, roughly 90% seen once. Sequences were obtained from PBMCs or T cells enriched from blood (not recorded which). All receptors come from a woman between 45 and 65 years old who had recovered from COVID-19. CDR3s include the opening cysteine and the closing phenylalanine or tryptophan. The D gene is left open where the match is weak. Part of the rows lack a size; the others show once, few, many or a class for expanded clones.

abundance	j_gene	v_gene	d_gene	CDR3nt	CDR3aa
-	TRBJ1-5	TRBV6-5	TRBD1	TGTGCCAGCGCTGACAGGGGGGATCAGCCCCAGCATTTT	CASADRGDQPQHF
-	TRBJ1-5	TRBV24-1	-	TGTGCCACCAGTGGTCCAGGGAGGAGTCAGCCCCAGCATTTT	CATSGPGRSQPQHF
few	TRBJ2-3	TRBV5-3	TRBD2	TGTGCCAGAAGCTTTAGAGGGACTAGCGGGGGGCCTAGCACAGATACGCAGTATTTT	CARSFRGTSGGPSTDTQYF
once	TRBJ1-1	TRBV30	-	TGTGCCTGGAGTTACCGGACCGAGGGTGAAGCTTTCTTT	CAWSYRTEGEAFF
-	TRBJ1-1	TRBV25-1	TRBD1	TGTGCCAGCAGTCCGACAGGGTTGAACACTGAAGCTTTCTTT	CASSPTGLNTEAFF
-	TRBJ1-3	TRBV9	-	TGTGCCAGCAGCGTATCCGGCCAGGGAGGAAACACCATATATTTT	CASSVSGQGGNTIYF
-	TRBJ2-1	TRBV5-1	-	TGCGCCACCACGGTAGGGGGACAAAACAATGAGCAGTTCTTC	CATTVGGQNNEQFF
-	TRBJ2-2	TRBV3-1/TRBV3-2	-	TGTGCCAGCAGCCCGATAGCCCCCAATATTAACACCGGGGAGCTGTTTTTT	CASSPIAPNINTGELFF
-	TRBJ2-2	TRBV5-1	TRBD2	TGCGCCAGCAGCCGACTGACAACTAGCGGGGGGACCTCGAACACCGGGGAGCTGTTTTTT	CASSRLTTSGGTSNTGELFF
-	TRBJ2-2	TRBV5-6	TRBD1	TGTGCCAGCAGCTTTCCACAGGGGGCCGGCGGGGAGCTGTTTTTT	CASSFPQGAGGELFF
-	TRBJ2-7	TRBV7-2	-	TGTGCCAGCAGCTTCGTCCAGGGGATATCCTACGAGCAGTACTTC	CASSFVQGISYEQYF
-	TRBJ2-3	TRBV7-3	TRBD2	TGTGCCAGCAGCTTTGGGGGGGTGACAGATACGCAGTATTTT	CASSFGGVTDTQYF
-	TRBJ1-2	TRBV7-6	TRBD1	TGTGCCAGCAGCTTAGGGGGACAGGGCAATGGCTACACCTTC	CASSLGGQGNGYTF
-	TRBJ1-1	TRBV19	-	TGTGCCAGTAGTATAGATACGGGGGGTCCCGAAGCTTTCTTT	CASSIDTGGPEAFF
-	TRBJ1-4	TRBV19	-	TGTGCCAGTAGTATTACAGCGGGCAGGGTGCGCGAAAAACTGTTTTTT	CASSITAGRVREKLFF
-	TRBJ2-3	TRBV6-2/TRBV6-3	-	TGTGCCAGCGGTTCTCTAGCGCCAGATACGCAGTATTTT	CASGSLAPDTQYF
-	TRBJ1-3	TRBV30	-	TGTGCCTGGATAGGTGGCAGGGACTCATCCTCTGGAAACACCATATATTTT	CAWIGGRDSSSGNTIYF
-	TRBJ1-1	TRBV12-3/TRBV12-4	-	TGTGCCAGCAGTCTCATACAGTACACTGAAGCTTTCTTT	CASSLIQYTEAFF
-	TRBJ1-5	TRBV6-5	-	TGTGCCAGCAGTTACTCGTCGGTTAGCAATCAGCCCCAGCATTTT	CASSYSSVSNQPQHF
-	TRBJ2-2	TRBV19	-	TGTGCCAGTACTGGAGGAGGGGTGAACACCGGGGAGCTGTTTTTT	CASTGGGVNTGELFF
once	TRBJ2-3	TRBV3-1/TRBV3-2	-	TGTGCCAGCAGCGAGCGACTAGGGGAGACAGATACGCAGTATTTT	CASSERLGETDTQYF
-	TRBJ2-5	TRBV24-1	TRBD1	TGTGCCACCAGTAAGACCGGGACAGGGGATGAGACCCAGTACTTC	CATSKTGTGDETQYF
-	TRBJ2-3	TRBV10-3	TRBD1	TGTGCCATCAGTGAGGGGACAGGGAGCACAGATACGCAGTATTTT	CAISEGTGSTDTQYF
few	TRBJ2-2	TRBV27	TRBD1	TGTGCCAGCAGTCCCCGGACAGGTTCCGGGGAGCTGTTTTTT	CASSPRTGSGELFF
-	TRBJ2-5	TRBV27	-	TGTGCCAGCAGTTCTGAGGGGGGGAGGAAGACCCAGTACTTC	CASSSEGGRKTQYF
-	TRBJ1-1	TRBV11-3	-	TGTGCCAGCAGCTTAGGGGGGCGAAGAACTGAAGCTTTCTTT	CASSLGGRRTEAFF
-	TRBJ2-2	TRBV7-3	-	TGTGCCAGCAGCTTAGTGCCCATCGGGTACACCGGGGAGCTGTTTTTT	CASSLVPIGYTGELFF
-	TRBJ2-1	TRBV9	TRBD2	TGTGCCAGCAGCGTAGCTTTGGGACTAGATCATGAGCAGTTCTTC	CASSVALGLDHEQFF
once	TRBJ1-1	TRBV7-9	-	TGTGCCAGCAGCCAAAGTATGGGGGCGGGGAACACTGAAGCTTTCTTT	CASSQSMGAGNTEAFF
-	TRBJ1-2	TRBV18	-	TGTGCCAGCTCACCTCTCCGGGAGTCCCGCTATGGCTACACCTTC	CASSPLRESRYGYTF